The text below deals with one TCR beta chain. Data came from immunoSEQ multiplex PCR; TCRdb stores just in-frame clones and leaves some out. The sample has some 290,000 clones, 85% to 90% seen once. The sample belongs to a study of blood T cell repertoires in COVID-19. The V segment lost 0 bases and the J segment 4 bases; nucleotides outside the gene matches: 5. The CDR3 spans 15 residues. CDR1 and CDR2 from the germline V gene are SGHNT and YENEEA. The rearrangement links TRBV11-3 to TRBJ2-7; 8 bases line up with TRBD1. The receptor was isolated from a man aged 18 to 30 with active or convalescent COVID-19. The sample comprised peripheral blood. CDR3 DNA: TGTGCCAGCAGCTTAGACTTGGACAGGGCTTACGAGCAGTACTTC. Translating it yields CASSLDLDRAYEQYF.